The 8 T cell receptor beta chains listed next were all sequenced from one sample in a study of regulatory T cells in long-lasting Graves disease. To make TCR beta libraries, researchers used iRepertoire HTBI primers and Arm-PCR of CDR3 regions. TCRdb re-called the multiplex PCR reads through MiXCR, storing one row per CDR3 protein. The repertoire holds roughly 530,000 distinct CDR3 sequences, with about 16% as singletons. Time point defined: newly diagnosed GD, antithyroid drugs for less than 3 months. PBMC RNA served as the TCR library source. The sample was also linked to a second study, of T cells in Graves' hyperthyroidism and ophthalmopathy.

The sample consisted of peripheral blood mononuclear cells (PBMCs), taken at new diagnosis, from a patient treated with antithyroid drugs. These receptor sequences come from a woman aged 35 to 60 with Graves disease.

This clonotype was seen ten or more times. The chain is built from TRBV4-1 and TRBJ1-1; D is uncertain. From germline, CDR1 is MGHRA and CDR2 YSYEKL. V lost 4 bases and J lost 0, with 12 bases in between. The CDR3 consists of 15 residues. CDR3 region: CASSPGEQLNTEAFF. The CDR3, as DNA: TGCGCCAGCAGCCCTGGTGAACAGCTGAACACTGAAGCTTTCTTT.

This clonotype was recorded a few times. The V and J genes are TRBV19 and TRBJ2-5; the D gene is possibly TRBD1 (5 bases). This CDR3 contains 13 residues. V was cut by 3 bases and J by 3 bases, with 8 bases left in between. The germline gives CDR1 LNHDA, CDR2 SQIVND (reference sequence). The CDR3 protein is CASSIGREETQYF. Here the CDR3 DNA reads TGTGCCAGTAGTATCGGCAGGGAAGAGACCCAGTACTTC.

This clonotype was counted a few times. V is TRBV20-1 and J is TRBJ2-3, with TRBD2 matching over 10 bases. J gave up 1 base and V 5 bases, and 6 bases lay outside the gene matches. CDR1 and CDR2 from the germline V gene are DFQATT and SNEGSKA (reference sequence). This CDR3 has 15 amino acids. CDR3 in DNA: TGCAGTGCTGCCAGAACTAGCGGGGGCACAGATACGCAGTATTTT. Translated, it gives CSAARTSGGTDTQYF.

There are many counts of this clonotype. The chain couples TRBV5-1 to TRBJ2-3, with 7 positions matching TRBD2. After removal of 0 bases from V and 4 bases from J, the junction contained 5 bases not matched to a gene. CDR3 length: 15 amino acids. Germline CDR1 and CDR2: SGHRS and YFSETQ. CDR3 nucleotides: TGCGCCAGCAGCTTGGGTGGGACTACGGCAGATACGCAGTATTTT. Its protein is CASSLGGTTADTQYF.

This rearrangement joins TRBV19 to TRBJ2-3; TRBD1 aligns across 7 bases. Germline V lookup: CDR1 LNHDA, CDR2 SQIVND (reference sequence). The V and J ends lost 5 bases and 3 bases, in that order; junction bases with no gene match: 2. CDR3 length: 13 amino acids. The CDR3 is CASSVGQTDTQYF. In nucleotides, the CDR3 is TGTGCCAGTAGTGTGGGACAGACAGATACGCAGTATTTT. The entire variable domain, with the rest obtained from reference TRBV19 and TRBJ2-3, is as follows: DGGITQSPKYLFRKEGQNVTLSCEQNLNHDAMYWYRQDPGQGLRLIYYSQIVNDFQKGDIAEGYSVSREKKESFPLTVTSAQKNPTAFYLCASSVGQTDTQYFGPGTRLTVL.

With respect to this clonotype: The junction departs from germline at one end; a sequencing error may be responsible. The chain recombines TRBV6-4 with TRBJ2-2; D tentatively fits TRBD1 or TRBD2 (5 bases each). Germline-derived CDR1 and CDR2 are MRHNA and SNTAGT. The CDR3 covers 14 residues. The CDR3 is CASSEQAYTGEPFF. The CDR3 DNA follows: TGTGCCAGCAGTGAACAGGCCTACACCGGGGAGCCGTTTTTT.

CDR3 DNA sequence: TGCGCCAGCAGCTCTTCGACAGGGGACACCGGGGAGCTGTTTTTT. Its protein product is CASSSSTGDTGELFF. The chain employs TRBV5-1 and TRBJ2-2; 8 bases agree with TRBD1. This CDR3 is built from 15 residues. Per germline, CDR1 SGHRS and CDR2 YFSETQ. Trimming took 3 bases from V and 3 from J; bases not matched to a gene: 4.

This clonotype has just a few counts. This chain's CDR3 is CASSSFGTSTDTQYF. CDR3 DNA: TGTGCCAGCAGCTCCTTCGGGACTAGTACAGATACGCAGTATTTT. The chain links TRBV7-9 to TRBJ2-3, with 8 positions matching TRBD2. The J segment lost 3 bases and the V segment lost 4 bases, leaving 6 bases of the junction unmatched. The CDR3 is made up of 15 amino acids. The germline CDR1 and CDR2 sequences are SEHNR and FQNEAQ (reference sequence).